This T cell receptor beta chain originates from a study of prognosis after radiotherapy for stage I lung cancer (dated by TCRdb to about 2021). In the study overall: Between April 2018 and January 2019, more than 15 stage I NSCLC patients were enrolled in Nanjing, China. All patients were regarded as medically inoperable, because of comorbidities in about a dozen patients and refusal of surgery in several patients. The study profiled peripheral blood TCR beta repertoires from stage I NSCLC patients before and after stereotactic body radiotherapy and related them to distant failure. The study included roughly 13 patients with newly diagnosed primary stage I lung tumors and several with oligometastatic NSCLC after surgical resection of the primary tumor. Under 15 patients had adenocarcinoma and seven had squamous cell carcinoma as the tumor histology. Concurrent therapy was not administered to any patient alongside SBRT. Ages in the cohort of over ten men and five to seven women ranged from about 53 to 84 years, with a median of 74. After SBRT, distant metastases developed in four of the 19 patients at a median of approximately 7 months, while the remaining 15 patients had no significant progression. Image-guided IMRT or VMAT was used to deliver SBRT in 3 to 5 fractions at a biologically effective dose of at least 100 Gy. The study took one blood sample before SBRT and one after SBRT from each of around 20 patients and sequenced all 38 samples. The study at large found these results: None of the reported P values were adjusted for multiple comparisons. Differences by metastasis status were reportedly seen in TRBV and TRBJ usage frequencies, involving two V genes at baseline and, after SBRT, 9 or 10 V genes and two J genes. Unique TCR clone counts fell after SBRT (median around 11,000 before versus several thousand after; Wilcoxon paired P=0.011). Tumor specificity of expanded TCR clones was not determined. The study was limited by its small cohort and short follow-up, and the findings require independent validation. Post-SBRT Shannon entropy and its change from baseline were lower in patients who developed distant metastases; baseline Shannon entropy was not associated with metastases.

All patients had node-negative disease on CT and PET/CT, and none had a history of other malignancies or prior chemotherapy or radiotherapy. At each of two time points, 5 to 6 milliliters of peripheral venous blood were collected into EDTA tubes. Ficoll-Paque Plus density-gradient centrifugation was used to isolate PBMCs. Samples were stored at -80°C immediately after collection until analysis. Two rounds of multiplex PCR were performed to amplify the TCR beta CDR3 region from genomic DNA. In the first round of PCR, primers specific to each TRBV and TRBJ gene were used, and the primer sequences are filed in Chinese patent CN105087789A. The second PCR round used universal primers. The Roche High Pure PCR Template Preparation Kit was used to extract genomic DNA from the frozen PBMCs. An Illumina HiSeq 3000 was used to sequence the libraries paired-end with 151 bp reads. The original pipeline was this. CutAdapt was used to discard raw reads that did not contain the multiplex PCR primer sequences. Using PEAR, the high-quality paired reads were merged into contigs. By aligning each contig to reference sequences, MiXCR assigned the TRB V, D and J gene segments to that contig. CDR3 sequences were clustered by base quality and sequence similarity to remove sequencing errors. Shannon entropy, normalized by the natural log of the productive TCR sequence number, served as the measure of diversity. To get clonality, Shannon entropy was divided by the natural log of the number of unique clonotypes, and that result was subtracted from one. Progression-free survival cut-offs for repertoire metrics were chosen using the Youden index of ROC curves, with analyses run in R 3.5.3. TCRdb ran its own pipeline on the public reads, namely fastp trimming at Q25 and MiXCR clone calling, and kept in-frame beta chains. When rows share a CDR3 protein, they turn into one entry using the most common DNA and genes. TCRdb, not the original authors, processed these V and J calls. For this sample there are fewer than 20,000 distinct CDR3 sequences; 17% appear just once. The ten largest clones take up 35% to 45% of the sample.

The cysteine opens and the phenylalanine closes a CDR3 of 14 amino acids. Just CDR3 DNA is preserved here, 42 bases in frame from base 1. Between the V and J ends, shortened by 5 bases and 0 bases respectively, the junction contains 9 bases. A word on this clonotype: There is no known antigen for this receptor. Nothing much larger sits one base from this clone, and base qualities are not available.

This receptor was taken from a donor of 50 years or more with non-small cell lung cancer. Sequencing used PBMCs, obtained before or after stereotactic body radiation therapy (not recorded which). The chain was built from TRBV12-3 or TRBV12-4 and TRBJ2-3; no D segment can be confidently identified. The nucleotide sequence is TGTGCCAGCAGTCCTGAAACCAGCACAGATACGCAGTATTTT. Translated, this is CASSPETSTDTQYF.